The 21 T cell receptor beta chains given below trace back to one sample, sequenced in a study of a mutant IDH1 vaccine in newly diagnosed glioma. No antigen has been assigned to these receptors. Time point: week 35, safety follow-up. The vaccine gave 300 ug of a 20-mer mutant IDH1 peptide subcutaneously per dose. Assay: immunoSEQ multiplex PCR; the TCRdb copy retains only in-frame clones and omits some. The sample holds roughly 30,000 clones, around 80% seen once. Source: PBMCs, taken from a glioma patient whose treatment included an IDH1 peptide vaccine. The receptors here all came from a woman aged 40 to 50 with glioma.

The chain is built from TRBV9 and TRBJ2-7; a weak D match, TRBD1 (6 bases). The ends were cut back, 4 bases at V and 1 base at J, with 12 bases in the middle. The CDR3 totals 14 residues. CDR1 and CDR2 (germline): SGDLS, YYNGEE. Here the CDR3 DNA reads TGTGCCAGCAGCCCCCGACAGGTTTCCTACGAGCAGTACTTC. Translating gives CASSPRQVSYEQYF. The full variable domain, in which reference TRBV9 and TRBJ2-7 provide the parts outside the CDR3, is DSGVTQTPKHLITATGQRVTLRCSPRSGDLSVYWYQQSLDQGLQFLIQYYNGEERAKGNILERFSAQQFPDLHSELNLSSLELGDSALYFCASSPRQVSYEQYFGPGTRLTVT.

The chain recombines TRBV29-1 with TRBJ2-7, with 9 nucleotides matching TRBD1. The CDR3 sequence is 15 residues long. Trimming took 0 bases from V and 6 from J; bases not matched to a gene: 9. CDR1 and CDR2 (germline): SQVTM, ANQGSEA. This CDR3 is CSVEDDYRGRSEQYF. The CDR3 DNA reads as TGCAGCGTTGAAGATGATTACAGGGGGCGAAGCGAGCAGTACTTC.

This chain joins TRBV7-2 and TRBJ1-2, with D maybe TRBD1 (5 bases). V was trimmed by 4 bases and J by 5 bases, leaving 8 bases between them. Germline CDR1 and CDR2: SGHTA and FQGNSA. The CDR3 totals 12 residues. The CDR3 is CASSSGGYGYTF. The CDR3 coding sequence is TGTGCCAGCAGCTCCGGGGGGTATGGCTACACCTTC.

The CDR3: CAWSVSVNNQPQHF. The CDR3 DNA reads TGTGCCTGGAGTGTATCGGTTAACAATCAGCCCCAGCATTTT. The rearrangement joins TRBV30 to TRBJ1-5; D is unclear. CDR1 is GTSNPN, CDR2 SVGIG, per germline (reference sequence). The CDR3 totals 14 residues. Trimming pared 0 bases from V and 3 bases from J, leaving 9 bases between.

The rearrangement joins TRBV7-2 to TRBJ1-2; D is unresolved. From germline, CDR1 is SGHTA and CDR2 FQGNSA. The CDR3 sequence is 12 residues long. The V end was cut by 5 bases, the J end by 8 bases, with 12 bases between. CDR3 protein: CASSAYRRGYTF. CDR3 DNA: TGTGCCAGCAGCGCGTACCGCCGGGGCTACACCTTC.

J is TRBJ2-2 and V is TRBV9; TRBD1 matches 7 bases. CDR3 length: 15 amino acids. V shed 3 bases, J shed 3 bases, and the junction held 5 bases outside the gene matches. The germline gives CDR1 SGDLS, CDR2 YYNGEE. The CDR3, as DNA: TGTGCCAGCAGCGCCGGGACAGCTTACACCGGGGAGCTGTTTTTT. It encodes CASSAGTAYTGELFF.

The chain joins TRBV19 to TRBJ1-2; no firm D call. This CDR3 is built from 14 residues. Trimming took off 7 bases at V and 4 bases at J, with 16 bases between the two ends. The germline V gene encodes CDR1 LNHDA and CDR2 SQIVND (reference sequence). The CDR3 sequence: CASKGSAGPYGYTF. The CDR3, as DNA: TGTGCCAGTAAAGGGTCCGCAGGCCCCTATGGCTACACCTTC.

The chain links TRBV27 to TRBJ1-5; D gene unclear. CDR1 and CDR2 (germline): MNHEY, SMNVEV (reference sequence). Trimming pared 4 bases from V and 5 bases from J, leaving 9 bases between. CDR3 size: 13 residues. CDR3 protein: CASSSDKDQPQHF. DNA for the CDR3: TGTGCCAGCAGTTCGGATAAGGATCAGCCCCAGCATTTT.

This chain uses TRBV19 with TRBJ1-5; 7 positions agree with TRBD1. Germline loops: CDR1 LNHDA, CDR2 SQIVND (reference sequence). The CDR3 has 14 amino acids. The V and J ends lost 6 bases and 10 bases, in that order; junction bases with no gene match: 12. The CDR3 bases are TGTGCCAGTAGACAGGGGCGGTTTTTGGAACCCCAGCATTTT. It codes for CASRQGRFLEPQHF.

The chain carries TRBV4-2 and TRBJ1-4, with D uncertain. There are 15 residues in the CDR3. V was trimmed by 0 bases and J by 11 bases, leaving 16 bases between them. The germline V gene encodes CDR1 LGHNA and CDR2 YNFKEQ. CDR3 in amino acids: CASSQDVGGVPKLFF. The CDR3, as DNA: TGTGCCAGCAGCCAAGATGTAGGCGGAGTACCGAAACTGTTTTTT.

This clone was counted once. J is TRBJ1-2 and V is TRBV18; 8 bases are a match to TRBD1. V was pared by 4 bases and J by 4 bases, with 5 bases of the junction left unmatched. CDR3 length equals 14 residues. Per the germline V gene, CDR1 is KGHSH and CDR2 is LQKENI. DNA of the CDR3: TGTGCCAGCTCACGTGAAACAGGGGGCTATGGCTACACCTTC. Translating it yields CASSRETGGYGYTF.

The rearrangement links TRBV6-5 to TRBJ2-7; 8 bases match TRBD1. Looked up from germline, CDR1 is MNHEY and CDR2 is SVGAGI. This CDR3 spans 15 amino acids. V shed 2 bases and J 5 bases; nucleotides not matched to a gene: 8. In DNA, the CDR3 is TGTGCCAGCAGTTACGCGCAGGGGGCGCGGAACGAGCAGTACTTC. Its translation is CASSYAQGARNEQYF.

The rearrangement links TRBV6-5 to TRBJ2-5; TRBD2 aligns across 9 bases. The CDR3 is 15 residues long. V lost 4 bases, J lost 4 bases, and 7 bases stayed unmatched. In germline, CDR1 is MNHEY, CDR2 SVGAGI. CDR3 region: CASSSRGGGGETQYF. The CDR3 coding sequence is TGTGCCAGCAGTTCGCGGGGGGGCGGAGGAGAGACCCAGTACTTC.

This chain links TRBV19 with TRBJ1-5; D may be TRBD1 (5 bases). Trimming left V 5 bases short and J 2 bases short, with 13 bases between. This CDR3 has 15 amino acids. Germline V CDR1 and CDR2: LNHDA, SQIVND (reference sequence). The CDR3 here is CASSVGERGNQPQHF. The CDR3 bases are TGTGCCAGTAGTGTAGGGGAGCGGGGCAATCAGCCCCAGCATTTT.

This clone has only one observation. This CDR3 is also generated by other DNA sequences in the sample. This chain links TRBV5-1 with TRBJ2-1, with no clear D. This CDR3 is 11 amino acids long. V was shortened by 0 bases and J by 7 bases, with 2 bases between the two germline ends. Germline V lookup: CDR1 SGHRS, CDR2 YFSETQ. The CDR3 loop is CASSLANEQFF. The DNA of the CDR3 is TGCGCCAGCAGCTTGGCAAATGAGCAGTTCTTC.

This clone was counted a few times. The chain's CDR3 is CASSDSAGGSTDTQYF. The DNA for the CDR3 is TGTGCCAGCAGTGATTCAGCGGGGGGCAGCACAGATACGCAGTATTTT. V usage is TRBV6-4 and J usage is TRBJ2-3, with 9 bases lining up with TRBD2. CDR3 length: 16 residues. CDR1 MRHNA and CDR2 SNTAGT come from the germline V gene. After removal of 3 bases from V and 0 bases from J, the junction contained 4 bases not matched to a gene.

This chain joins TRBV6-5 and TRBJ1-5; D remains unclear. Trimming pared 0 bases from V and 4 bases from J, leaving 4 bases between. CDR1 is MNHEY, CDR2 SVGAGI, per germline. This CDR3 contains 13 residues. CDR3 sequence reads: CASSYSKNQPQHF. The CDR3, as DNA: TGTGCCAGCAGTTACTCCAAGAATCAGCCCCAGCATTTT.

In this sample, this clone turned up a few times. V gene TRBV7-2 combines with J gene TRBJ1-5; 8 bases map to TRBD1. The germline V gene has CDR1 SGHTA and CDR2 FQGNSA. The CDR3 has 14 residues. V trimming: 6 bases; J trimming: 2 bases; junction bases outside the gene matches: 3. The CDR3 sequence: CASSPTGGNQPQHF. DNA for the CDR3: TGTGCCAGCAGTCCGACAGGGGGCAATCAGCCCCAGCATTTT.

This rearrangement joins TRBV5-1 to TRBJ2-7; tentatively, D is TRBD1 (5 bases). The CDR3 covers 13 residues. CDR1 is SGHRS and CDR2 is YFSETQ in the germline V gene. Trimming cost V 4 bases and J 2 bases, with 10 bases left between them. CDR3 DNA: TGCGCCAGCAGCGTTCGGACAACCTACGAGCAGTACTTC. Its translation is CASSVRTTYEQYF.

The V call is TRBV7-9, the J call TRBJ2-3, with D possibly called TRBD1 or TRBD2 (6 bases each). With 7 bases removed from V and 5 bases from J, the gap between germline ends came to 19 bases. The CDR3 has 15 amino acids. From germline, CDR1 is SEHNR and CDR2 FQNEAQ (reference sequence). CDR3 loop: CASNAWGAKVDTQYF. Written as DNA, the CDR3 is TGTGCCAGCAATGCATGGGGGGCCAAGGTAGATACGCAGTATTTT. Together with reference TRBV7-9 and TRBJ2-3, the CDR3 gives the full variable domain: DTGVSQNPRHKITKRGQNVTFRCDPISEHNRLYWYRQTLGQGPEFLTYFQNEAQLEKSRLLSDRFSAERPKGSFSTLEIQRTEQGDSAMYLCASNAWGAKVDTQYFGPGTRLTVL.

CDR3 bases: TGCGCCAGCAGCTTGCGGGCAGGGGGACGCGAGCAGTACTTC. Protein product: CASSLRAGGREQYF. This chain connects TRBV5-1 to TRBJ2-7; 7 positions match TRBD1. The V gene end was trimmed by 1 base and the J gene end by 6 bases; junction bases not matched to a gene: 7. CDR1 SGHRS and CDR2 YFSETQ come from the germline V gene. There are 14 residues in the CDR3.